This T cell receptor beta chain was documented in a study of Ad26.COV2.S vaccination and SARS-CoV-2 variants. This CDR3 is built from 13 residues. The germline CDR1 and CDR2 sequences are LGHDT and YNNKEL (reference sequence). Trimming stripped 0 bases from V and 4 bases from J, with 7 bases between. Profiled with immunoSEQ multiplex PCR; TCRdb holds only in-frame clones, not every one. In the table there are some 290,000 clones, around 84% of which are singletons. The sample's treatment: around 19 received Ad26.COV2.S at low or high dose, single or two shots; roughly five received placebo; per-sample allocation not given. Sampling occurred on day 63 after the first vaccine or placebo injection.

This sequence originates from a person aged 18-65 years who received the Ad26.COV2.S COVID-19 vaccine or a placebo. This material consisted of peripheral blood, taken in a trial of Ad26.COV2.S vaccine versus placebo. The genes are TRBV3-1 (or the pseudogene TRBV3-2) and TRBJ2-7; no clear D gene. CDR3 loop: CASSQDRVYEQYF. The CDR3 nucleotides read TGTGCCAGCAGCCAAGATCGGGTTTACGAGCAGTACTTC.